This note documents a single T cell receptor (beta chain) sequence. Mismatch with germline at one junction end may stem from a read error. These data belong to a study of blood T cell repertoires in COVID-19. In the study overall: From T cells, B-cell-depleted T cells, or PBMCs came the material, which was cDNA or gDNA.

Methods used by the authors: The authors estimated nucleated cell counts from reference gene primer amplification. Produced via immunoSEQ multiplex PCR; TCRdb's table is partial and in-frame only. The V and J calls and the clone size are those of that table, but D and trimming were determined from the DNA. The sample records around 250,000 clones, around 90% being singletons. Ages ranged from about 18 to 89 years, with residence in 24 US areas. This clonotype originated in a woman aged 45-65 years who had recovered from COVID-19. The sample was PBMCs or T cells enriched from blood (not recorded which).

The CDR3 region has the DNA TGTGCCTGGAGTGAACTAGCGGGAGGGCCCTACGTCTTC. Protein sequence: CAWSELAGGPYVF. The genes are TRBV30 and TRBJ2-1; 13 bases align to TRBD2. CDR1 is GTSNPN and CDR2 is SVGIG in the germline V gene (reference sequence). The length of the CDR3 is 13 residues.